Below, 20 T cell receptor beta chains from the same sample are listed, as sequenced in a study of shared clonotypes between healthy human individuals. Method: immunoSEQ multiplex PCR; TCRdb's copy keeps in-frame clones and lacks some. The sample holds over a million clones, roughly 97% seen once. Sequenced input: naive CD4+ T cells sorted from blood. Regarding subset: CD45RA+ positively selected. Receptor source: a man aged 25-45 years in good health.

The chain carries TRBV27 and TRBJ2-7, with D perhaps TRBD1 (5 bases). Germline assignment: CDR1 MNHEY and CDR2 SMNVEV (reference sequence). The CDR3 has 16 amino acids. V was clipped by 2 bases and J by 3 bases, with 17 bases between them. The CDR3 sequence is CASSLNFQAQGYEQYF. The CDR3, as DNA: TGTGCCAGCAGTTTAAATTTCCAGGCGCAGGGCTACGAGCAGTACTTC.

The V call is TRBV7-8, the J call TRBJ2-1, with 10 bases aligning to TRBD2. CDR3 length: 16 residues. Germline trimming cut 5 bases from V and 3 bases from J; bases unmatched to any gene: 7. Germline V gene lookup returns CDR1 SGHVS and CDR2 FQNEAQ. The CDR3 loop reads CASSPQVAGGYNEQFF. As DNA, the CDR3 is TGTGCCAGCAGCCCTCAAGTAGCGGGAGGCTACAATGAGCAGTTCTTC.

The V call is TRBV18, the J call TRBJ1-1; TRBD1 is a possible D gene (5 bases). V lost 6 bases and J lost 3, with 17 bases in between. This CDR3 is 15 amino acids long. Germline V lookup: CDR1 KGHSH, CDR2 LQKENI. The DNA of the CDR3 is TGTGCCAGCTCCCCTGTGGGAGGGGCGGACACTGAAGCTTTCTTT. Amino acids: CASSPVGGADTEAFF.

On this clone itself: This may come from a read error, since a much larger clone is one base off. This CDR3 is CASSFQGNYGYTF. As DNA, the CDR3 is TGTGCCAGCAGTTTTCAGGGGAACTATGGCTACACCTTC. This chain connects TRBV6-1 to TRBJ1-2; D possibly corresponds to TRBD1 (6 bases). CDR3 size: 13 residues. CDR1 and CDR2 from the germline V gene are MNHNS and SASEGT. The germline V and J ends were trimmed by 5 bases and 2 bases, with 9 bases remaining between them.

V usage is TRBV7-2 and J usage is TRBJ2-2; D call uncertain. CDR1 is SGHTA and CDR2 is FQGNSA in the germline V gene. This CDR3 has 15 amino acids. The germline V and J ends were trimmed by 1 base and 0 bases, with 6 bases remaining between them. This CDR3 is CASSLVRANTGELFF. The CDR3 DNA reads TGTGCCAGCAGCTTAGTTAGGGCGAACACCGGGGAGCTGTTTTTT.

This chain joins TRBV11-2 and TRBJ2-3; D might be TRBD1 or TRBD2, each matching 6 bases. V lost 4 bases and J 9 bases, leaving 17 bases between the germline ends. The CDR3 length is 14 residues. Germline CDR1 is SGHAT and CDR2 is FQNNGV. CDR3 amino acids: CASSSTRGVNTQYF. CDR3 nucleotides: TGTGCCAGCAGCTCTACGAGGGGGGTAAACACGCAGTATTTT.

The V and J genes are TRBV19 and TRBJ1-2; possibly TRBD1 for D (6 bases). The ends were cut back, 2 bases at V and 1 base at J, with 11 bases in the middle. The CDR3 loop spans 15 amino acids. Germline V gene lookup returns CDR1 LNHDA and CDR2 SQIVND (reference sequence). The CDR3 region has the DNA TGTGCCAGTAGTATACGAACAGGGAATAACTATGGCTACACCTTC. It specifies CASSIRTGNNYGYTF.

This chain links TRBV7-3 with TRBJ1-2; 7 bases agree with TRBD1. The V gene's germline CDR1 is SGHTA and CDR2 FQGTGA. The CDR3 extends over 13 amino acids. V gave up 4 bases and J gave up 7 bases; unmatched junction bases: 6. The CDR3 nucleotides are TGTGCCAGCAGCTCCGACAGGGCCACTGGCTACACCTTC. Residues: CASSSDRATGYTF.

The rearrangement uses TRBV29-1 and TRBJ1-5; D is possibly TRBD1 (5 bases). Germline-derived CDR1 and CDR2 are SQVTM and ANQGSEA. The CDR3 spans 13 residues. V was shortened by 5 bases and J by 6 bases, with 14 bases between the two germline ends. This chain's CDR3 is CSVQQGAGQPQHF. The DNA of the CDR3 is TGCAGCGTTCAGCAGGGCGCAGGTCAGCCCCAGCATTTT.

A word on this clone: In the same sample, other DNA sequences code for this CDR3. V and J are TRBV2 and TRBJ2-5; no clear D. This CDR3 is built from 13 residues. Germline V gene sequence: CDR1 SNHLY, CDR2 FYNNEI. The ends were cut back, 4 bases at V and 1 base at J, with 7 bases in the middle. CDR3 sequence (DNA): TGTGCCAGCAGTGGGGCAGGCCAAGAGACCCAGTACTTC. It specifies CASSGAGQETQYF.

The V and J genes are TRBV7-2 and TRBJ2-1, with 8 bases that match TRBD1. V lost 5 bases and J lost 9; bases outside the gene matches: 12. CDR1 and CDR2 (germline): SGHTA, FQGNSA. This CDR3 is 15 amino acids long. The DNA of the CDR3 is TGTGCCAGCAGCCAGGGGGCTATCGCGGTCAGTGAGCAGTTCTTC. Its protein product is CASSQGAIAVSEQFF.

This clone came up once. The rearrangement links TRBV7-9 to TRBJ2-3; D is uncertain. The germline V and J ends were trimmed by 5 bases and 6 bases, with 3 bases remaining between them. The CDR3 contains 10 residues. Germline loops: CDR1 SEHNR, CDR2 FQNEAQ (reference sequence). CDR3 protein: CASSGDTQYF. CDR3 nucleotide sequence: TGTGCCAGCAGCGGGGATACGCAGTATTTT.

The CDR3 reads CAWSSPGGYTF. The CDR3 coding sequence is TGTGCCTGGAGCTCTCCTGGGGGCTACACCTTC. The genes are TRBV30 and TRBJ1-2; D is unresolved. V lost 3 bases and J 8 bases, leaving 10 bases between the germline ends. Germline values: CDR1 GTSNPN, CDR2 SVGIG (reference sequence). CDR3 length: 11 amino acids.

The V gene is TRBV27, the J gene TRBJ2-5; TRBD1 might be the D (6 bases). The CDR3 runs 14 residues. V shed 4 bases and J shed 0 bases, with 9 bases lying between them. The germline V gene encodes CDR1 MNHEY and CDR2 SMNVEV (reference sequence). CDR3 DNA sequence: TGTGCCAGCAGTTCTACAGGGTACCAAGAGACCCAGTACTTC. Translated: CASSSTGYQETQYF.

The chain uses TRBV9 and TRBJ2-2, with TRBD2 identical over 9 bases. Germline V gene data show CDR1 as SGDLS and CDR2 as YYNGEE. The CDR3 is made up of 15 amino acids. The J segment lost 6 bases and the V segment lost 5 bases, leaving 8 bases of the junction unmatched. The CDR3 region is CASSFSGSRAGELFF. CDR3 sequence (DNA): TGTGCCAGCAGTTTTAGCGGGAGTCGGGCCGGGGAGCTGTTTTTT. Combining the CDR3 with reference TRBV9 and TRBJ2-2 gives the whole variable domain DSGVTQTPKHLITATGQRVTLRCSPRSGDLSVYWYQQSLDQGLQFLIQYYNGEERAKGNILERFSAQQFPDLHSELNLSSLELGDSALYFCASSFSGSRAGELFFGEGSRLTVL.

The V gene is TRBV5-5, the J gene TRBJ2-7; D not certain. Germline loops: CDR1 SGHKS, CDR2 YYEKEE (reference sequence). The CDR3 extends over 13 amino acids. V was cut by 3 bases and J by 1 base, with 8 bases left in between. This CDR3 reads CASSSGYSYEQYF. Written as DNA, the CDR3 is TGTGCCAGCAGCTCCGGTTATTCCTACGAGCAGTACTTC.

The CDR3 DNA sequence: TGTGCCAGCTCACCACTCGGTATGGCCCTAAAACCCACAGATACGCAGTATTTT. The encoded protein is CASSPLGMALKPTDTQYF. The rearrangement joins TRBV18 to TRBJ2-3; D gene ambiguous. Germline V gives CDR1 KGHSH, CDR2 LQKENI. V lost 1 base and J 2 bases, leaving 19 bases between the germline ends. This CDR3 comprises 18 residues.

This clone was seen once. In DNA, the CDR3 is TGTGCCAGCAGTCCAAGACAGCGAGGAGAGCAGTACTTC. This gives the protein CASSPRQRGEQYF. The chain carries TRBV27 and TRBJ2-7; D perhaps matches TRBD1 (5 bases). CDR1 and CDR2 from the germline V gene are MNHEY and SMNVEV (reference sequence). This CDR3 comprises 13 residues. With 5 bases removed from V and 7 bases from J, the gap between germline ends came to 15 bases.

Here the CDR3 reads CASSPSGRVINEQFF. DNA for the CDR3: TGTGCCAGCAGCCCTAGCGGGAGGGTAATAAATGAGCAGTTCTTC. The genes are TRBV5-4 and TRBJ2-1, with 12 nucleotides matching TRBD2. Germline CDR1 and CDR2: SGHNT and YYREEE (reference sequence). V dropped 4 bases and J dropped 7; count of bases not matched to a gene: 6. The CDR3 covers 15 residues.

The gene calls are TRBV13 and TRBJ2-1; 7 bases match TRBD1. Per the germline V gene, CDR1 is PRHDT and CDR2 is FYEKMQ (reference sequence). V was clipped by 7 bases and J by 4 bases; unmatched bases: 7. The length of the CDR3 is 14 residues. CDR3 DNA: TGTGCCAGCACCAACAGGGGTATTTACAATGAGCAGTTCTTC. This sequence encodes CASTNRGIYNEQFF.